This T cell receptor (beta chain) originates from a study of Ad26.COV2.S vaccination and SARS-CoV-2 variants. Looking at the study overall: This donor came from the COV1001 trial of Ad26.COV2.S. Doses of Ad26.COV2.S were injected into muscle once or twice, 56 days apart. Study findings and constraints: Spike-specific CD8+ and CD4+ T cell responses reportedly showed substantial breadth after vaccination.

Points on this clone: Its target is unknown.

Sample treatment: roughly 19 received Ad26.COV2.S at low or high dose, single or two shots; 5 received placebo; per-sample allocation not given. Specimens were obtained on day 63 following the first vaccine or placebo injection. Within Boston, the person who donated was an adult of 18-55 years. Data came from immunoSEQ multiplex PCR; TCRdb stores just in-frame clones and leaves some out. The table lists hundreds of thousands of clones, more than 70% of them singletons, with around 1.5% in the top ten. Trimming stripped 5 bases from V and 1 base from J, with 8 bases between. The CDR3 sequence is 13 residues long. From germline, CDR1 is MNHNY and CDR2 SVGAGI (reference sequence).

The sequence derives from a person aged 18-60 years who received the Ad26.COV2.S COVID-19 vaccine or a placebo. The chain combines TRBV6-6 with TRBJ1-1, with a possible D match to TRBD1 (5 bases). This specimen consisted of peripheral blood, obtained in a trial of Ad26.COV2.S vaccine versus placebo. CDR3 in amino acids: CASSARGNTEAFF. CDR3 sequence (DNA): TGTGCCAGCAGTGCAAGGGGGAACACTGAAGCTTTCTTT.